The text below deals with one TCR beta chain. These data belong to a study of T cells in Graves' hyperthyroidism and ophthalmopathy. There are 12 residues in the CDR3. Deletions cut 6 bases from V and 2 bases from J, with 10 bases between. CDR1 is DFQATT, CDR2 SNEGSKA, per germline (reference sequence). The CDR3 regions of TCR beta were amplified from RNA transcripts. HTBI primers drove first-round RT-PCR of the TCR CDR3. One entry per CDR3 protein results from TCRdb running MiXCR on the multiplex PCR reads. The sample holds more than 500,000 distinct CDR3 sequences; under 60% are singletons and the top ten take 15% to 20%.

The material sequenced was peripheral blood or thyroid tissue (not recorded which). The receptor's source is an adult woman with Graves' disease, either hyperthyroidism or ophthalmopathy (not recorded which). The chain employs TRBV20-1 and TRBJ2-5; D is unresolved. This CDR3 reads CSARIEQETQYF. The CDR3 nucleotides are TGCAGTGCGAGAATAGAACAAGAGACCCAGTACTTC.